This T cell receptor beta chain appears in the sequencing data of a study of blood T cell repertoires in COVID-19. Overall study context: Donors in the United States, Italy and Spain gave samples during acute or convalescent COVID-19. T cells, B-cell-depleted T cells, or PBMCs supplied cDNA or gDNA.

As processed by the authors: Scientists estimated how many nucleated cells there were by amplifying reference gene primers. Clones were read by immunoSEQ multiplex PCR, and TCRdb kept only the in-frame ones, dropping some. That table is the source of V, J and clone size, and D and trimming were worked out from the DNA. Of over 150,000 clones in the sample, 60% to 85% were seen once. Germline values: CDR1 MNHEY, CDR2 SVGAGI. The CDR3 totals 14 residues. V lost 4 bases and J lost 8; bases outside the gene matches: 5. The clonotype was recovered from a man of 80 years or more with acute or convalescent COVID-19. The gene calls are TRBV6-5 and TRBJ2-2, with 9 nucleotides matching TRBD1. Specimen: peripheral blood. For the CDR3, the DNA is TGTGCCAGCAGTTCGACAGGGGGAACGGGGGAGCTGTTTTTT. It encodes CASSSTGGTGELFF.